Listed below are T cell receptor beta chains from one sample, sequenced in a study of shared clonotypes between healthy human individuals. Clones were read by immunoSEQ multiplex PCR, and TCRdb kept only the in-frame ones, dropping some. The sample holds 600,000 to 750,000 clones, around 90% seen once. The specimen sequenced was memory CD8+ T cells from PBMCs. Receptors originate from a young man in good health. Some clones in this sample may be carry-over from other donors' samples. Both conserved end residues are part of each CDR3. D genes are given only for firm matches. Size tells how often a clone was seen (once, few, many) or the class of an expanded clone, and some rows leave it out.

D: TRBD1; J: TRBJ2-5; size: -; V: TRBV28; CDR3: CASSSFGIRQGLETQYF; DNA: TGTGCCAGCAGTTCCTTTGGGATAAGACAGGGGCTAGAGACCCAGTACTTC
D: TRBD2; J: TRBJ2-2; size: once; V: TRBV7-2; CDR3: CASGGTSGRMYGELFF; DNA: TGTGCCAGCGGCGGGACTAGCGGGAGAATGTACGGGGAGCTGTTTTTT
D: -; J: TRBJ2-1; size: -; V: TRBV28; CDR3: CASSVLQGHEQFF; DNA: TGTGCCAGCAGTGTCCTCCAGGGTCATGAGCAGTTCTTC
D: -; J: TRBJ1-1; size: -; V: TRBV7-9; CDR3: CASSLSRNTEAFF; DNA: TGTGCCAGCAGCTTGTCTCGTAACACTGAAGCTTTCTTT
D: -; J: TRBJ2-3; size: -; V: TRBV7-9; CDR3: CASSLWTATDTQYF; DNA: TGTGCCAGCAGCCTTTGGACAGCTACAGATACGCAGTATTTT
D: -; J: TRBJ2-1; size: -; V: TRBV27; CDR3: CASSSPRNEQFF; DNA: TGTGCCAGCAGTTCCCCTCGTAATGAGCAGTTCTTC
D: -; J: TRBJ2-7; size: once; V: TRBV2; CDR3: CASSEAAGLPSYEQYF; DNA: TGTGCCAGCAGTGAAGCGGCCGGTCTACCCTCCTACGAGCAGTACTTC
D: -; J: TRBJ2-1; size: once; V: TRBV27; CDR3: CASSFATNNEQFF; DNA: TGTGCCAGCAGTTTTGCGACCAACAATGAGCAGTTCTTC
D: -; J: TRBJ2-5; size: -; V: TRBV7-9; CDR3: CASSLARQHQETQYF; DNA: TGTGCCAGCAGCTTAGCACGACAGCATCAAGAGACCCAGTACTTC
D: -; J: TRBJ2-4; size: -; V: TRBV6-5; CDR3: CASSTPLAGDIQYF; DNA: TGTGCCAGCAGTACGCCTTTGGCAGGGGACATTCAGTACTTC
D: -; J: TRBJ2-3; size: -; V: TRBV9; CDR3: CASSAQTRTDTQYF; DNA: TGTGCCAGCAGCGCACAGACTAGGACAGATACGCAGTATTTT
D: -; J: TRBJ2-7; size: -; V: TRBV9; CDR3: CASSAWSGQEPEQYF; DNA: TGTGCCAGCAGCGCTTGGTCGGGGCAGGAGCCGGAGCAGTACTTC
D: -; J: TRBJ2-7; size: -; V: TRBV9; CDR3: CASSAHGASYEQYF; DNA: TGTGCCAGCAGTGCTCACGGGGCCTCCTACGAGCAGTACTTC
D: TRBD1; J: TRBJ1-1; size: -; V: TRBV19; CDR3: CASDTGGGTEAFF; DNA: TGTGCCAGCGATACAGGGGGAGGAACTGAAGCTTTCTTT
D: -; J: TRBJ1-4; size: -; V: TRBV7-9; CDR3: CASSSGPEGNNEKLFF; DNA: TGTGCCAGCAGCTCCGGGCCCGAAGGGAATAATGAAAAACTGTTTTTT
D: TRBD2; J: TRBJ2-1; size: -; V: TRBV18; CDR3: CASSPPALAGAYNEQFF; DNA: TGTGCCAGCTCACCACCTGCCCTAGCGGGAGCCTACAATGAGCAGTTCTTC
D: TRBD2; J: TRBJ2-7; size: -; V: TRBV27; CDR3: CASSPSPRGGILSEQYF; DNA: TGTGCCAGCAGCCCATCCCCCCGCGGGGGAATCCTCTCCGAGCAGTACTTC
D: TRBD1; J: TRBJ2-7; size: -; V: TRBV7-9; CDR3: CASSLGQGANYEQYF; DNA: TGTGCCAGCAGCTTAGGACAGGGGGCAAACTACGAGCAGTACTTC
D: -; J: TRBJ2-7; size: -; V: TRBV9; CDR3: CASSRGPPYEQYF; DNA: TGTGCCAGCAGCCGAGGGCCCCCCTACGAGCAGTACTTC
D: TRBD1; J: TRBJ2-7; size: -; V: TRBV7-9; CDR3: CASSLPSGQLTYEQYF; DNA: TGTGCCAGCAGCTTACCATCGGGACAGCTAACCTACGAGCAGTACTTC
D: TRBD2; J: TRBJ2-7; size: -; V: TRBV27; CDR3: CASSPRLAGGSYEQYF; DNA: TGTGCCAGCAGTCCTAGACTAGCGGGAGGCTCCTACGAGCAGTACTTC
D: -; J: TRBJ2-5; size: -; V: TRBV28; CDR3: CASSPLGSGPRETQYF; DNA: TGTGCCAGCAGTCCACTCGGGAGCGGACCTCGGGAGACCCAGTACTTC
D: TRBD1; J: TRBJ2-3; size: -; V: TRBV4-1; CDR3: CASSPNRGLGDTQYF; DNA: TGCGCCAGCAGCCCCAACAGGGGCTTGGGAGATACGCAGTATTTT
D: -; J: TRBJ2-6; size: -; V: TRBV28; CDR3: CASSTPGEPGANVLTF; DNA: TGTGCCAGCAGTACCCCCGGGGAGCCTGGGGCCAACGTCCTGACTTTC
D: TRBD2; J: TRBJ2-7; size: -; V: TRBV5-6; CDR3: CASSLSGRVHEQYF; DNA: TGTGCCAGCAGCTTGAGCGGGAGAGTCCACGAGCAGTACTTC
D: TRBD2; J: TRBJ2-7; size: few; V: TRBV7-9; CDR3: CASSLAGGPIYEQYF; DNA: TGTGCCAGCAGCTTAGCGGGAGGGCCAATCTACGAGCAGTACTTC
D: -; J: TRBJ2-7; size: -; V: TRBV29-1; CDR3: CSACTGPSYEQYF; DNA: TGCAGCGCATGTACGGGGCCCAGCTACGAGCAGTACTTC
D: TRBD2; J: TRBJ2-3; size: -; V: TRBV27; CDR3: CASYSGGYTDTQYF; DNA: TGTGCCAGTTATAGCGGGGGCTACACAGATACGCAGTATTTT
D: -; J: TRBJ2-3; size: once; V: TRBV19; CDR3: CASSPTLEGDTQYF; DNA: TGTGCCAGTAGTCCCACCCTGGAGGGAGATACGCAGTATTTT
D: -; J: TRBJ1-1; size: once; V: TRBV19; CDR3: CASLYGHRNLFW; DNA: TGTGCCAGTCTCTACGGGCACCGAAACCTGTTTTGG
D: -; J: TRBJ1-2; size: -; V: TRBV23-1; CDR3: CASSQSRRYAFNYGYTF; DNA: TGCGCCAGCAGTCAATCCCGGAGATATGCCTTTAACTATGGCTACACCTTC
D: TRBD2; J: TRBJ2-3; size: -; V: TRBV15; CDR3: CATSRGLAGGEADTQYF; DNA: TGTGCCACCAGCAGAGGACTAGCGGGAGGTGAGGCAGATACGCAGTATTTT
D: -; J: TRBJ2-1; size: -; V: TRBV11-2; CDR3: CASSLNNEQFF; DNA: TGTGCCAGCAGCTTAAATAATGAGCAGTTCTTC
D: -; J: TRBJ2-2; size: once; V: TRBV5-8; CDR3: CASSLVGGELFF; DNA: TGTGCCAGCAGCTTGGTGGGCGGGGAGCTGTTTTTT
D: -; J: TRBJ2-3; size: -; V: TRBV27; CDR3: CAAGESTDTQYF; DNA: TGTGCAGCCGGGGAAAGCACAGATACGCAGTATTTT
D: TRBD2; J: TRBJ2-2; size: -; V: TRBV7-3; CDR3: CASKRLAGTTGELFF; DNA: TGTGCCAGTAAGAGACTAGCGGGAACCACCGGGGAGCTATTTTTT
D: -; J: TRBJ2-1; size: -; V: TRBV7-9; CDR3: CASSPGGYGEQFF; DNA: TGTGCCAGCAGCCCAGGCGGTTATGGTGAGCAGTTCTTC
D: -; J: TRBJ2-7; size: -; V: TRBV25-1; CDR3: CASSDRRAYEQYF; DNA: TGTGCCAGCAGTGACAGGAGAGCTTACGAGCAGTACTTC
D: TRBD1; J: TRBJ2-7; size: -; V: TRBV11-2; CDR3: CASSYRTGSYEQYF; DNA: TGTGCCAGCAGCTACCGGACAGGATCCTACGAGCAGTACTTC
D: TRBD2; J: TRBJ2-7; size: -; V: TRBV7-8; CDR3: CASSPKREGTSYEQYF; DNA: TGTGCCAGCAGCCCCAAGCGGGAGGGGACCTCCTACGAGCAGTACTTC
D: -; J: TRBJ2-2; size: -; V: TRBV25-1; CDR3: CASSEYPPGELFF; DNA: TGTGCCAGCAGTGAATACCCGCCCGGGGAGCTGTTTTTT